This passage covers 6 T cell receptor beta chains from one sample sequenced in a study of CD8 T cell repertoires and HIV-1 epitope variants. Their cognate antigens are unknown. The assay was immunoSEQ multiplex PCR, and TCRdb's table has in-frame clones only and misses some. The sample contains about 5,800 clones, roughly 60% of which appear only once. The sequenced sample consisted of cultured CD8+ T cells derived from PBMCs. These receptors all stem from a male donor with HIV.

This clone was observed a handful of times. V usage is TRBV10-2 and J usage is TRBJ2-3; D is perhaps TRBD1 (5 bases). The V gene's germline CDR1 is WSHSY and CDR2 SAAADI. V lost 2 bases and J lost 2, with 11 bases in between. The CDR3 contains 15 residues. The CDR3 region has the DNA TGCGCCAGCAGTGAGGCGGCAGGGCTCACAGATACGCAGTATTTT. Translating it yields CASSEAAGLTDTQYF.

V usage is TRBV5-4 and J usage is TRBJ1-2; D is undetermined. Looked up from germline, CDR1 is SGHNT and CDR2 is YYREEE (reference sequence). CDR3 length: 14 residues. V was pared by 4 bases and J by 4 bases, with 14 bases between. CDR3 in amino acids: CASSGREPGYGYTF. The CDR3 nucleotides are TGTGCCAGCAGCGGCCGGGAGCCCGGCTATGGCTACACCTTC.

The chain employs TRBV6-4 and TRBJ1-2; 12 bases are shared with TRBD1. Per germline, CDR1 MRHNA and CDR2 SNTAGT. This CDR3 is built from 18 residues. The V gene end was trimmed by 4 bases and the J gene end by 4 bases; junction bases not matched to a gene: 13. The CDR3 DNA sequence: TGTGCCAGCAGTGTCCCCCCCAGGGACAGGGGGCTTGTCTATGGCTACACCTTC. This sequence encodes CASSVPPRDRGLVYGYTF.

The V gene is TRBV18, the J gene TRBJ2-5, with D unclear. Looked up from germline, CDR1 is KGHSH and CDR2 is LQKENI. Trimming pared 2 bases from V and 4 bases from J, leaving 11 bases between. The CDR3 spans 14 residues. The CDR3 loop reads CASSPKLGGETQYF. The DNA of the CDR3 is TGTGCCAGCTCACCAAAACTCGGCGGAGAGACCCAGTACTTC.

This clone has just one count. J is TRBJ2-5 and V is TRBV4-1; maybe TRBD2 (7 bases). Deletions cut 0 bases from V and 7 bases from J, with 15 bases between. This CDR3 is built from 15 residues. Germline CDR1 is MGHRA and CDR2 is YSYEKL. The CDR3 sequence: CASSQEGGGRRTQYF. The CDR3 DNA is TGCGCCAGCAGCCAAGAGGGAGGGGGAAGAAGGACCCAGTACTTC.

The chain combines TRBV14 with TRBJ2-1, with 7 bases identical to TRBD2. V shed 4 bases, J shed 0 bases, and the junction held 6 bases outside the gene matches. CDR1 and CDR2 from the germline V gene are SGHDN and FVKESK. CDR3 length equals 16 residues. The CDR3 region is CASSRERGGSYNEQFF. The CDR3 DNA reads as TGTGCCAGCAGCCGTGAGCGGGGAGGCTCCTACAATGAGCAGTTCTTC.